Following are 12 T cell receptor beta chains from one sample sequenced in a study of blood T cell repertoires in COVID-19. Some clones are missing from TCRdb's copy, which holds only in-frame ones; the method was immunoSEQ multiplex PCR. This sample has around 130,000 clones, with approximately 84% found just once. The sequencing input was peripheral blood. The receptors come from a man aged 55 to 69 with acute or convalescent COVID-19.

This rearrangement joins TRBV27 to TRBJ1-2; D perhaps matches TRBD1 (6 bases). The CDR3 totals 14 residues. V gave up 0 bases and J gave up 4 bases, with 9 bases separating them. The V gene's germline CDR1 is MNHEY and CDR2 SMNVEV (reference sequence). As DNA, the CDR3 is TGTGCCAGCAGTTTATCCCGGGACACCTATGGCTACACCTTC. This codes for CASSLSRDTYGYTF.

The chain links TRBV7-9 to TRBJ2-5; 13 positions match TRBD2. V shed 5 bases and J 2 bases; nucleotides not matched to a gene: 8. Germline CDR1 and CDR2: SEHNR and FQNEAQ (reference sequence). The CDR3 spans 17 residues. The CDR3 DNA reads TGTGCCAGCAGCCTGGGGACTAGCGGGATGGGACAAGAGACCCAGTACTTC. This encodes CASSLGTSGMGQETQYF.

The rearrangement uses TRBV19 and TRBJ2-2; 7 bases map to TRBD2. This CDR3 region has 14 residues. V trimming: 8 bases; J trimming: 0 bases; junction bases outside the gene matches: 3. CDR1 LNHDA and CDR2 SQIVND come from the germline V gene (reference sequence). The CDR3 DNA follows: TGTGCCAGTCTAGCGGACCCGAACACCGGGGAGCTGTTTTTT. Residues: CASLADPNTGELFF.

The chain couples TRBV5-6 to TRBJ2-2; tentative D call: TRBD1 (6 bases). The germline CDR1 and CDR2 sequences are SGHDT and YYEEEE. The CDR3 runs 15 residues. The V and J ends lost 4 bases and 0 bases respectively, with 10 bases between them. The CDR3 is CASSLQGSNTGELFF. DNA for the CDR3: TGTGCCAGCAGCCTACAGGGCTCGAACACCGGGGAGCTGTTTTTT.

The chain carries TRBV5-1 and TRBJ1-1; perhaps TRBD1 as D (5 bases). V was pared by 5 bases and J by 0 bases, with 17 bases between. CDR3 size: 16 residues. Looked up from germline, CDR1 is SGHRS and CDR2 is YFSETQ. The CDR3 loop is CASSPAGNMMNTEAFF. Here the CDR3 DNA reads TGCGCCAGCAGTCCGGCAGGGAATATGATGAACACTGAAGCTTTCTTT.

The chain is built from TRBV6-5 and TRBJ1-2; tentative D call: TRBD1 (6 bases). Germline loops: CDR1 MNHEY, CDR2 SVGAGI. V lost 8 bases and J 4 bases, leaving 14 bases between the germline ends. The CDR3 has 13 amino acids. The CDR3 loop is CASQRAGAYGYTF. In DNA, the CDR3 is TGTGCCAGCCAGAGAGCAGGGGCCTATGGCTACACCTTC.

This clone was picked up a small number of times. CDR3 amino acids: CASSLEGGKHGELFF. CDR3 DNA sequence: TGTGCCAGCAGCTTAGAGGGGGGAAAGCACGGGGAGCTGTTTTTT. The chain uses TRBV11-2 and TRBJ2-2, with D possibly being TRBD2 (6 bases). CDR1 SGHAT and CDR2 FQNNGV come from the germline V gene. Trimming pared 0 bases from V and 7 bases from J, leaving 12 bases between. This CDR3 comprises 15 residues.

In this sample, this clone turned up a few times. Sequence at one end of the junction differs from germline and may be a read error. Other DNA variants within this sample encode the same CDR3. The genes are TRBV7-3 and TRBJ2-3; 7 bases agree with TRBD2. The CDR3 is 15 residues long. Germline values: CDR1 SGHTA, CDR2 FQGTGA. CDR3 sequence: CASSLAGGSIDTQYF. The CDR3 DNA reads TGTGCCAGCAGCTTAGCGGGCGGGAGCATAGATACGCAGTATTTT.

This clone showed up just a few times. CDR3 nucleotide sequence: TGCGCCACCGGACTAGCGGGCCGCACCGGGGAGCTGTTTTTT. Amino acids: CATGLAGRTGELFF. The chain uses TRBV10-2 and TRBJ2-2, with 11 bases identical to TRBD2. The length of the CDR3 is 14 residues. The germline V gene has CDR1 WSHSY and CDR2 SAAADI. The trim removed 10 bases at V and 4 bases at J, leaving 5 bases unmatched.

The chain has TRBV3-1 (or the pseudogene TRBV3-2) and TRBJ2-2, with no clear D. There are 13 residues in the CDR3. In germline, CDR1 is LGHDT, CDR2 YNNKEL (reference sequence). Trimming left V 5 bases short and J 7 bases short, with 11 bases between. CDR3 protein: CASSSRLGGELFF. CDR3 in DNA: TGTGCCAGCAGCTCCCGACTCGGCGGGGAGCTGTTTTTT.

This CDR3 reads CASSLKQPQETQYF. As DNA, the CDR3 is TGTGCCAGCAGTCTAAAACAGCCTCAAGAGACCCAGTACTTC. The rearrangement joins TRBV6-5 to TRBJ2-5; D not resolved. Trimming stripped 5 bases from V and 2 bases from J, with 12 bases between. The length of the CDR3 is 14 residues. Germline V gene lookup returns CDR1 MNHEY and CDR2 SVGAGI.

V usage is TRBV5-1 and J usage is TRBJ2-5, with TRBD1 identical over 7 bases. Germline CDR1 SGHRS, CDR2 YFSETQ. The V gene end was trimmed by 3 bases and the J gene end by 5 bases; junction bases not matched to a gene: 7. This CDR3 spans 14 amino acids. As DNA, the CDR3 is TGCGCCAGCAGCTCAAACAGGGGCAGGGAGACCCAGTACTTC. This translates into CASSSNRGRETQYF.